Listed below are T cell receptor beta chains from one sample, sequenced in a study of blood T cell repertoires in COVID-19. Only in-frame clones appear in the TCRdb table, and some are missing; sequencing was by immunoSEQ multiplex PCR. The table has fewer than 50,000 clones, around nine tenths seen once; the top ten hold around a tenth. The sequenced sample was peripheral blood. These receptors were taken from a man between 50 and 59 years old with active COVID-19. The CDR3 runs from the conserved cysteine through the conserved F or W. A D gene is named only where the DNA matches it firmly. Where a row states a size, it is once, few, many or the class of an expanded clone; other rows omit it.

>TRBD2|18|TRBV27|TRBJ2-1|-
CASSLPTVTSGLVGEQFF
TGTGCCAGCAGTCTCCCGACAGTTACTAGCGGGTTGGTTGGTGAGCAGTTCTTC
>-|15|TRBV7-3|TRBJ2-3|once
CASRPGGGLTDTQYF
TGTGCCAGCCGTCCCGGGGGTGGCCTCACAGATACGCAGTATTTT
>TRBD1|13|TRBV6-6|TRBJ1-2|-
CASSYRGRVGYTF
TGTGCCAGCAGTTACAGGGGGCGCGTTGGCTACACCTTC
>TRBD1|14|TRBV19|TRBJ1-4|-
CASSMRGRDEKLFF
TGTGCCAGTAGTATGAGGGGGCGCGATGAAAAACTGTTTTTT
>TRBD1|18|TRBV5-1|TRBJ1-6|-
CASSLGGQGGGINSPLHF
TGCGCCAGCAGCTTGGGTGGACAGGGCGGAGGAATTAATTCACCCCTCCACTTT
>-|15|TRBV7-2|TRBJ2-1|-
CASSSVFGSRGEQFF
TGTGCCAGCAGCTCCGTTTTTGGGTCTAGAGGTGAGCAGTTCTTC
>TRBD2|15|TRBV11-1|TRBJ2-5|-
CASSLTGTREETQYF
TGTGCCAGCAGCTTAACCGGGACTAGAGAAGAGACCCAGTACTTC
>TRBD2|17|TRBV6-4|TRBJ2-3|-
CASSDSLAGGPSDTQYF
TGTGCCAGCAGTGACTCTCTAGCGGGAGGGCCGTCAGATACGCAGTATTTT
>-|13|TRBV19|TRBJ1-2|-
CASSRSQNYGYTF
TGTGCCAGTAGTAGGTCGCAGAACTATGGCTACACCTTC
>TRBD1|14|TRBV5-1|TRBJ2-3|-
CASSPGQGTDTQYF
TGCGCCAGCAGCCCGGGACAGGGAACAGATACGCAGTATTTT
>-|16|TRBV7-7|TRBJ2-7|-
CASSLGAGTTSYEQYF
TGTGCCAGCAGCTTGGGGGCCGGGACTACATCCTACGAGCAGTACTTC
>TRBD1|13|TRBV19|TRBJ1-1|-
CASSQGENTEAFF
TGTGCCAGTAGTCAGGGGGAGAACACTGAAGCTTTCTTT
>-|14|TRBV21-1|TRBJ2-7|-
CASRSCDRGSEQYF
TGTGCCAGCAGATCATGCGACAGGGGGAGCGAGCAGTACTTC
>TRBD1|15|TRBV10-3|TRBJ1-3|-
CAISEYEGAGVTIYF
TGTGCCATCAGTGAGTACGAGGGGGCCGGCGTCACCATATATTTT
>-|15|TRBV9|TRBJ2-3|-
CASSAPTSTTDTQYF
TGTGCCAGCAGCGCCCCCACTAGTACCACAGATACGCAGTATTTT
>TRBD1|16|TRBV27|TRBJ2-7|-
CASSVAEGQVPYEQYF
TGTGCCAGCAGCGTCGCTGAGGGACAGGTTCCCTACGAGCAGTACTTC
>TRBD1|14|TRBV19|TRBJ1-2|-
CASSMGTVLYGYTF
TGTGCCAGTAGTATGGGGACAGTACTTTATGGCTACACCTTC
>-|12|TRBV6-5|TRBJ2-7|-
CASSYDNYEQYF
TGTGCCAGCAGCTACGACAACTACGAGCAGTACTTC
>TRBD1|13|TRBV5-1|TRBJ2-1|-
CASSTPDRNEQFF
TGCGCCAGCAGCACCCCGGACAGGAATGAGCAGTTCTTC
>TRBD2|14|TRBV2|TRBJ2-5|-
CASRGGRGQETQYF
TGTGCCAGCAGGGGCGGGAGGGGGCAAGAGACCCAGTACTTC
>-|15|TRBV24-1|TRBJ2-1|-
CATSDLQVHRNEQFF
TGTGCCACCAGTGATTTGCAAGTACACCGAAATGAGCAGTTCTTC
>TRBD2|16|TRBV7-2|TRBJ2-3|-
CASSLGGGSGTDTQYF
TGTGCCAGCAGCTTAGGGGGGGGATCGGGCACAGATACGCAGTATTTT
>-|14|TRBV7-2|TRBJ1-1|-
CASSLIVSRPEAFF
TGTGCCAGCAGCTTAATCGTTAGTCGTCCTGAAGCTTTCTTT
>-|13|TRBV9|TRBJ2-5|-
CASSSRYQETQYF
TGTGCCAGCAGCTCCAGGTATCAAGAGACCCAGTACTTC
>TRBD1|14|TRBV10-3|TRBJ2-7|-
CAISVTGASYEQYF
TGTGCCATCAGTGTGACAGGGGCCTCCTACGAGCAGTACTTC
>-|13|TRBV7-2|TRBJ1-1|-
CASSLHGNTEAFF
TGTGCCAGCAGCCTCCACGGGAACACTGAAGCTTTCTTT
>-|14|TRBV3-1/TRBV3-2|TRBJ1-1|-
CASSPLTPNTEAFF
TGTGCCAGCAGCCCCCTGACACCGAACACTGAAGCTTTCTTT
>-|15|TRBV6-6|TRBJ2-2|-
CASSRQASNTGELFF
TGTGCCAGCAGTCGACAGGCATCGAACACCGGGGAGCTGTTTTTT
>-|13|TRBV7-9|TRBJ1-1|-
CASSLSGGTEAFF
TGTGCCAGCAGCTTGTCGGGGGGGACTGAAGCTTTCTTT
>TRBD2|18|TRBV9|TRBJ2-7|-
CASSGEKMGTSGTYEQYF
TGTGCCAGCAGCGGGGAGAAGATGGGGACTAGCGGTACCTACGAGCAGTACTTC
>-|16|TRBV11-2|TRBJ2-2|-
CASKSGGTSNTGELFF
TGTGCCAGCAAATCGGGTGGGACTTCGAACACCGGGGAGCTGTTTTTT
>-|15|TRBV5-1|TRBJ2-7|-
CASSPGGGRAYEQYF
TGCGCCAGCAGCCCTGGGGGGGGGCGGGCCTACGAGCAGTACTTC
>TRBD1|12|TRBV19|TRBJ1-1|-
CASSRGQGQAFF
TGTGCCAGTAGTAGGGGACAGGGGCAAGCTTTCTTT
>-|14|TRBV2|TRBJ1-1|-
CASSESVGVIEAFF
TGTGCCAGCAGTGAATCGGTAGGGGTAATTGAAGCTTTCTTT
>-|17|TRBV5-6|TRBJ2-1|-
CASSGSGGLSSYNEQFF
TGTGCCAGCAGCGGATCAGGGGGACTGAGCTCCTACAATGAGCAGTTCTTC
>-|15|TRBV19|TRBJ2-3|-
CASLEVASSTDTQYF
TGTGCCAGCCTTGAGGTCGCGTCTAGCACAGATACGCAGTATTTT